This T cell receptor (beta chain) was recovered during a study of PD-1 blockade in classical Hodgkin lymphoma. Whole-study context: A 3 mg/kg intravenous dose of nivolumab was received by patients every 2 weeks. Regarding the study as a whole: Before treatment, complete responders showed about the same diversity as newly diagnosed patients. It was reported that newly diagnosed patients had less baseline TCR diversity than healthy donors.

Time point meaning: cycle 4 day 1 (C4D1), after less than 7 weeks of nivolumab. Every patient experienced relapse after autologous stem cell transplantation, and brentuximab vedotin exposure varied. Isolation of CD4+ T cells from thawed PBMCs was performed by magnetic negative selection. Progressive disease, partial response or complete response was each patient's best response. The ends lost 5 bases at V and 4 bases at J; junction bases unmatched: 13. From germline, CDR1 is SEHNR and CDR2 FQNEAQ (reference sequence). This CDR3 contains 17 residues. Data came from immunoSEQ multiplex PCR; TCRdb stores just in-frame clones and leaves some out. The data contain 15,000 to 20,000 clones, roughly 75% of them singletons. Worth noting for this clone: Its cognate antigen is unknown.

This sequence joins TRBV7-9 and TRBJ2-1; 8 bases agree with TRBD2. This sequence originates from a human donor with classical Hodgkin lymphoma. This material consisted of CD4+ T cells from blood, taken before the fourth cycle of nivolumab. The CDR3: CASSPKWTSPFYNEQFF. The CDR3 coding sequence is TGTGCCAGCAGCCCAAAATGGACTAGCCCCTTTTACAATGAGCAGTTCTTC.